This T cell receptor (beta chain) was recovered during a study of blood T cell repertoires in COVID-19. Study context: The cDNA or gDNA used as material had been derived from T cells, B-cell-depleted T cells, or PBMCs.

Repertoires were generated with immunoSEQ multiplex PCR, while TCRdb's copy carries only in-frame clones and drops some. The sample lists 250,000 or so clones; 85% to 90% were seen once. Those who participated ranged in age from 18 to 89 years and resided in 20 to 30 US areas. The CDR3 contains 15 residues. Germline V gene data show CDR1 as LNHDA and CDR2 as SQIVND (reference sequence). The ends were cut back, 7 bases at V and 1 base at J, with 16 bases in the middle. There are a few counts of this clone. The V call is TRBV19, the J call TRBJ1-2; possible D gene TRBD1, 5 bases. This TCR was recovered from a man between 45 and 60 years old who had been exposed to COVID-19. Sequencing was performed on PBMCs or T cells enriched from blood (not recorded which). Here the CDR3 DNA reads TGTGCCAGTAACGAAGGAGGGGCTGGTAACTATGGCTACACCTTC. It translates to CASNEGGAGNYGYTF. Looking up the rest from reference TRBV19 and TRBJ1-2 gives the full variable domain: DGGITQSPKYLFRKEGQNVTLSCEQNLNHDAMYWYRQDPGQGLRLIYYSQIVNDFQKGDIAEGYSVSREKKESFPLTVTSAQKNPTAFYLCASNEGGAGNYGYTFGSGTRLTVV.